This T cell receptor (beta chain) comes out of a study of cytomegalovirus exposure and HLA in healthy donors. Method: immunoSEQ multiplex PCR; TCRdb's copy keeps in-frame clones and lacks some. Of 110,000 to 150,000 clones listed, around 93% were seen once; the top ten hold approximately 1.8%. The sample consisted of PBMCs. The sequence came from a man between 18 and 35 years old in good health and CMV-seropositive.

The CDR3 DNA reads as TGTGCCAGCAGCTTGGGGGACAGCTCTGGAAACACCATATATTTT. Its translation is CASSLGDSSGNTIYF. V gene TRBV5-6 combines with J gene TRBJ1-3; 7 bases are a match to TRBD1. The CDR3 has 15 residues. The V segment lost 0 bases and the J segment 0 bases; nucleotides outside the gene matches: 0. In germline, CDR1 is SGHDT, CDR2 YYEEEE.